This is a list of T cell receptor beta chains from one sample in a study of T-cell memory formation after mild COVID-19. TCRdb independently ran MiXCR on the 5' RACE reads; one entry per CDR3 protein. The sample lists approximately 410,000 distinct CDR3 sequences, 23% occurring once. The specimen sequenced was PBMCs or a T cell subset sorted from them (not recorded which). The receptors stem from an adult woman who had mild COVID-19 (a few samples of this study predate the infection). Cell type and time point are not known. Both conserved end residues are part of each CDR3. Part of the rows lack a size; the others show once, few, many or a class for expanded clones.

TRBV29-1,TRBJ2-7,few,13,CSVRTGDTYEQYF
TRBV15,TRBJ2-7,few,13,CATSRGTTYEQYF
TRBV9,TRBJ1-2,few,14,CASSVAITASSYTF
TRBV7-3,TRBJ1-1,once,14,CASSMGHSGAEAFF
TRBV7-9,TRBJ2-2,few,17,CASSFSGTSNRPGELFF
TRBV19,TRBJ2-3,.,17,CASSGIPGLGVTDTQYF
TRBV5-1,TRBJ2-3,.,14,CASSSGTLTDTQYF
TRBV9,TRBJ2-2,.,14,CASNPGGITGELFF
TRBV7-6,TRBJ2-5,.,16,CASSLSRLGGQETQYF
TRBV29-1,TRBJ1-2,few,13,CSVEAGDGGGYTF
TRBV11-2,TRBJ2-1,.,16,CASSPGVAGGRWEQFF
TRBV11-3,TRBJ2-3,few,15,CASSLEGVRADTQYF